This T cell receptor (beta chain) is drawn from a study of T cell responses to AZD1222 COVID-19 vaccine. Study results and limitations: After two AZD1222 doses, spike-specific TCR breadth and depth rose versus day 0. At baseline, seropositivity was found in only six AZD1222 recipients. Donors were chiefly white British, with a greater number of females, and clonal diversity was perhaps underestimated.

TCRdb keeps only in-frame clones here, not all; method: immunoSEQ multiplex PCR. Of 150,000 to 200,000 clones in the sample, around 94% were seen once. CDR1 and CDR2 from the germline V gene are LGHNA and YSLEER. V lost 0 bases and J 2 bases, leaving 17 bases between the germline ends. The CDR3 sequence is 18 residues long. The study pooled second doses at about 4 or about 12 weeks. Comment on this clone: Antigen unknown.

The sequence was collected from an adult who received the AZD1222 COVID-19 vaccine. This sample comprised peripheral blood, obtained 28 days after the second AZD1222 dose. The V gene is TRBV4-3, the J gene TRBJ2-4; no clear D. DNA of the CDR3: TGCGCCAGCAGCCAAGATCAAAGGCCACCTTACACCAAAAACATTCAGTACTTC. Translation gives CASSQDQRPPYTKNIQYF.